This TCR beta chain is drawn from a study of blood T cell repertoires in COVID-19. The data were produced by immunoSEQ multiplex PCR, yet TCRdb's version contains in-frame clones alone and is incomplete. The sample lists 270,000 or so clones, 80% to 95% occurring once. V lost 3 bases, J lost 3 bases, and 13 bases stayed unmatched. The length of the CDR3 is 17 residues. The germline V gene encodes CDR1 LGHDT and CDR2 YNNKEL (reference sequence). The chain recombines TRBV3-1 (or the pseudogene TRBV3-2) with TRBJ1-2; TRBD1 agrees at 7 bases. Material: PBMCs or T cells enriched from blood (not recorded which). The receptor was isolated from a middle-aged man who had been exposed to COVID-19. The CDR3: CASSHLTRGQDDYGYTF. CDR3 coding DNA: TGTGCCAGCAGCCACCTTACCCGTGGACAGGACGACTATGGCTACACCTTC.